This TCR beta chain was captured in a study of identical twins. Study-wide points: Cross-sectional statistical analysis, not tracking of the same donors, underpinned the conclusions.

The CDR3 is 12 residues long. Trimming removed 6 bases at V and 0 bases at J, with 9 bases between. Looked up from germline, CDR1 is DFQATT and CDR2 is SNEGSKA (reference sequence). TCRdb reprocessed the 5' RACE reads with MiXCR, giving one entry per CDR3 protein. The data show about 520,000 distinct CDR3 sequences, around 20% seen once. Points on this clonotype: The antigen is not known.

The data were also submitted as part of a second study, on T cells expressing NK-cell markers. That work contributes: It was from sorted CD3+CD56+NKG2C+, CD3+CD56+NKG2C- and CD3+CD56-NKG2C+ T cells that TCR beta repertoires came. One of eight sequenced donors was HCMV-seronegative; the other seven were seropositive.

The rearrangement joins TRBV20-1 to TRBJ2-7; D not certain. The sample consisted of CD4+ T cells sorted from blood. The sequence came from a woman between 18 and 29 years old in good health. CDR3 in amino acids: CSAARSSYEQYF. The DNA for the CDR3 is TGCAGTGCCGCCAGGAGCTCCTACGAGCAGTACTTC.